The T cell receptor beta chain under discussion was sequenced for a study of resident and recirculating memory T cells in vitiligo listed by TCRdb under 2018. Regarding the study in general: For TCR beta sequencing, each of a few stable vitiligo patients provided PBMCs along with epidermis taken by shave biopsy from two lesional and two nonlesional sites. Right before genomic DNA was extracted using the Qiagen DNeasy Blood & Tissue Kit, the samples were homogenized with no cell sorting step. The goal of the human TCR beta sequencing was to check whether lesional vitiligo skin contained specific clones that differed from the clones found in nonlesional skin and blood.

Here is what the overall study found, with its caveats: TCR sequences were not shared across biopsy sites or across patients, which suggests that different T cell clones infiltrate different lesions, a pattern described as private specificity. By overlap and correlation analysis, no significant repertoire overlap was shown between biopsies, even within a single patient, except for each lesion compared with itself. Future mechanistic studies are needed so that the relative contributions of the lesion-infiltrating T cell clones and of human Trm versus Tcm pools can be evaluated. No unique dominant TCR clone was detected, and variation in clonality was observed among vitiligo lesions.

The immunoSEQ hsTCRB kit was used to amplify TCR beta chains from the genomic DNA. The immunoSEQ service sequenced the TCR beta libraries on an Illumina MiSeq instrument. As for the original processing: Analysis of the repertoire data was performed with the immunoSEQ Analyzer. What TCRdb holds here is the immuneACCESS table cut down to in-frame rearrangements. Part of the clones is not present; checked against another copy, under half of the missing clones reflect an unresolved V gene, and the others are unexplained. V and J calls and clone size come straight from that table; D and trimming were deduced from the DNA. This sample comprises more than 70,000 clones, about 92% of them detected only once. The ten largest account for approximately 5.4% of the sample. Worth noting for this clone: Its target antigen remains unknown. Per-base quality was not reported, and no clone a single base away is much larger than it.

The CDR3, from cysteine to phenylalanine, totals 16 residues. Kept here is only the CDR3 DNA, which spans 48 bases and is read in frame from base 1. CDR1 and CDR2 are read off the germline V gene (reference sequence) as MNHEY and SMNVEV. Vitiligo was considered stable when no change in lesions had been observed over the previous 6 months. Stable patients also had to lack confetti depigmentation, a clinical sign of active vitiligo. Patients who had been treated within the previous three months were excluded. PBMCs were isolated from heparinized blood by Ficoll density gradient centrifugation and were subsequently flash-frozen.

The origin of this receptor is a male donor with vitiligo. The V gene is TRBV27 and the J gene is TRBJ2-5; TRBD2 matches 8 bases in the middle. Near its end, the DNA agrees better with TRBJ2-7, so the J call may be wrong. The material sequenced was blood. The nucleotide sequence reads as follows: TGTGCCAGCAGTTCCCTTGGGAGCGGGAGTAGCGACGAGCAGTACTTC. This sequence encodes CASSSLGSGSSDEQYF.